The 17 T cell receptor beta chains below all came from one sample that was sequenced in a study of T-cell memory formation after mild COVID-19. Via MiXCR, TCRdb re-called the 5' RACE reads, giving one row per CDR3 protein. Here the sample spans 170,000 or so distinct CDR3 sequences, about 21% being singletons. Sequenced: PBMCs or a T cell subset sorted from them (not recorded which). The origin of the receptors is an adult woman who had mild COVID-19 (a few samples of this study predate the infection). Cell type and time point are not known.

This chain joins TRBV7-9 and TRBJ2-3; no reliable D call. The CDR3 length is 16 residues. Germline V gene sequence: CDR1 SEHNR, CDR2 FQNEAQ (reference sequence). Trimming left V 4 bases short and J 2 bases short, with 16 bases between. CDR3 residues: CASSYRLKPYTDTQYF. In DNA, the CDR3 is TGTGCCAGCAGCTACCGGCTAAAACCCTACACAGATACGCAGTATTTT.

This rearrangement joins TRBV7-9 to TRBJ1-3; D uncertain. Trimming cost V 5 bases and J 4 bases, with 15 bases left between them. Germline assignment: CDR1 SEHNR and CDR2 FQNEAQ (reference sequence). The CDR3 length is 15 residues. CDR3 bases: TGTGCCAGCAGCGCCTCACACGGTGCGGGAAACACCATATATTTT. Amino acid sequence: CASSASHGAGNTIYF.

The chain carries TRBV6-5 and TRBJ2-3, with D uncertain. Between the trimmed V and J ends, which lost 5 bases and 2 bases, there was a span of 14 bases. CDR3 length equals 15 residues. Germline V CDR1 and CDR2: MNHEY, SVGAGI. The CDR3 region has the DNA TGTGCCAGCAGTACCCGTCTAGGCTTCACAGATACGCAGTATTTT. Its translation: CASSTRLGFTDTQYF.

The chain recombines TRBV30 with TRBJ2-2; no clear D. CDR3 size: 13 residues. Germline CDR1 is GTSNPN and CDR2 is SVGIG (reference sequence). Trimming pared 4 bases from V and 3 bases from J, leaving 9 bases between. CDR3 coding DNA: TGTGCCTGGATTCAGGTCCACACCGGGGAGCTGTTTTTT. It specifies CAWIQVHTGELFF. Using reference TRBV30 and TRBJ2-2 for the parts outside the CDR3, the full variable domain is SQTIHQWPATLVQPVGSPLSLECTVEGTSNPNLYWYRQAAGRGLQLLFYSVGIGQISSEVPQNLSASRPQDRQFILSSKKLLLSDSGFYLCAWIQVHTGELFFGEGSRLTVL.

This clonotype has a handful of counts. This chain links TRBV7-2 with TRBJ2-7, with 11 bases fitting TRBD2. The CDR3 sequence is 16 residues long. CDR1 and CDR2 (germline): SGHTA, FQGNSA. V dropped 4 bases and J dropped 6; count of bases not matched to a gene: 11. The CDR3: CASSSPLAGASTEQYF. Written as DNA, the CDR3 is TGTGCCAGCAGCTCCCCACTAGCGGGAGCGAGTACCGAGCAGTACTTC.

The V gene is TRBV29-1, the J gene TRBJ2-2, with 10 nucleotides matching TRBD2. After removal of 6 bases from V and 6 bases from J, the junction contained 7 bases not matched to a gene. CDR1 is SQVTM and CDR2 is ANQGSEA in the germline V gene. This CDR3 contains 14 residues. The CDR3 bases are TGCAGCGTATACCTAGCGGGAGTAGCCGGGGAGCTGTTTTTT. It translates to CSVYLAGVAGELFF.

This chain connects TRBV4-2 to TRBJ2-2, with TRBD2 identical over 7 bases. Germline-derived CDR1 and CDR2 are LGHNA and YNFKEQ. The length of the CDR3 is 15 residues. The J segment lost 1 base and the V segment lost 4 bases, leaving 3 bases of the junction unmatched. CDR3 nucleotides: TGTGCCAGCAGCCTTCCTAGCGGGAACACCGGGGAGCTGTTTTTT. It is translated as CASSLPSGNTGELFF.

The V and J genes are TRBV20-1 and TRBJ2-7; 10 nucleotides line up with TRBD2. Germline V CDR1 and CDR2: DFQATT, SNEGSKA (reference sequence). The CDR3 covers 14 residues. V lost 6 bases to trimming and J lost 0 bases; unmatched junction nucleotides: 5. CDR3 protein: CSAKPSGSSYEQYF. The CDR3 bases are TGCAGTGCAAAACCTAGCGGGAGCTCCTACGAGCAGTACTTC.

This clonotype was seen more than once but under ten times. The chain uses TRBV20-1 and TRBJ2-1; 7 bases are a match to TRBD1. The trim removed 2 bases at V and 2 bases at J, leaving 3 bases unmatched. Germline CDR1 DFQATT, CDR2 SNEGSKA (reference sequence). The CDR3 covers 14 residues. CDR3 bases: TGCAGTGCTAGAATAGACAGGGCCTACAATGAGCAGTTCTTC. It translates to CSARIDRAYNEQFF.

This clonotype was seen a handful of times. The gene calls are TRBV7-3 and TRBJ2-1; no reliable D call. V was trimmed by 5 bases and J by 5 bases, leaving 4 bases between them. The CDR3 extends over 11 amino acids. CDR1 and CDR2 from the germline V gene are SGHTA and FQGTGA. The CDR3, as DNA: TGTGCCAGCAGCATCGACAATGAGCAGTTCTTC. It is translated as CASSIDNEQFF.

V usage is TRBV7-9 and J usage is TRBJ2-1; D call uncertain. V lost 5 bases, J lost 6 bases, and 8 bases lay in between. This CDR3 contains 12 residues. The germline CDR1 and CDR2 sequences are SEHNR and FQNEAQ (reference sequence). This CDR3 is CASSPPPNEQFF. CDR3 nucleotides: TGTGCCAGCAGCCCTCCGCCCAATGAGCAGTTCTTC.

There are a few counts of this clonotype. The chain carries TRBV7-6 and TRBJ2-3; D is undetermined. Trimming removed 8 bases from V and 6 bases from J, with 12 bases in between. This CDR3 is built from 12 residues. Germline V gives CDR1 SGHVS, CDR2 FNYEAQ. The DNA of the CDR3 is TGTGCCAGCCAAGACATGAGGGATACGCAGTATTTT. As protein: CASQDMRDTQYF.

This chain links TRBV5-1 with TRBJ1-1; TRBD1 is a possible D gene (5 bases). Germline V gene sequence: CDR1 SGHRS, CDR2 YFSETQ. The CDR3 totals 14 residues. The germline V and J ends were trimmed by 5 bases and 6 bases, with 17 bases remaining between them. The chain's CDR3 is CASSSGQASPEAFF. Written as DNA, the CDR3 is TGCGCCAGCAGTTCGGGGCAGGCGTCCCCTGAAGCTTTCTTT.

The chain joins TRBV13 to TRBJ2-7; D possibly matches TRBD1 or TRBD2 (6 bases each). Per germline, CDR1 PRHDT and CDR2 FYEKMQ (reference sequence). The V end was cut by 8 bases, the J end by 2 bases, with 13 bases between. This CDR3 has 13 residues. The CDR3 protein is CASQARGAYEQYF. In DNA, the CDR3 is TGTGCCAGCCAAGCGAGGGGGGCCTACGAGCAGTACTTC.

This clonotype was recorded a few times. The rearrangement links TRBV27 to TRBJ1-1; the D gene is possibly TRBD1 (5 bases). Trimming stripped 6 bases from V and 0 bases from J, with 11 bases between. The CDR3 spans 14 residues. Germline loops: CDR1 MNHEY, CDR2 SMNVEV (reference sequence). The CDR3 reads CASSPGEMNTEAFF. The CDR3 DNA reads TGTGCCAGCAGCCCGGGGGAGATGAACACTGAAGCTTTCTTT.

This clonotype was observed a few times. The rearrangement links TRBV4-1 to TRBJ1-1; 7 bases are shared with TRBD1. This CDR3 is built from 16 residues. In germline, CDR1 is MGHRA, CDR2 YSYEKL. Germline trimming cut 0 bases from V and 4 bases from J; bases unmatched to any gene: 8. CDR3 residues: CASSQDHTGAVTEAFF. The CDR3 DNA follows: TGCGCCAGCAGCCAAGATCACACAGGGGCGGTCACTGAAGCTTTCTTT.

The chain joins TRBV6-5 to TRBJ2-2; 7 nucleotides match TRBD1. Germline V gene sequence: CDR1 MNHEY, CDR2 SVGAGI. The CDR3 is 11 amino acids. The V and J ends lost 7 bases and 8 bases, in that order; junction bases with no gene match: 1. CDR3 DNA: TGTGCCAGCACCAGGGGGGGGGAGCTGTTTTTT. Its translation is CASTRGGELFF.